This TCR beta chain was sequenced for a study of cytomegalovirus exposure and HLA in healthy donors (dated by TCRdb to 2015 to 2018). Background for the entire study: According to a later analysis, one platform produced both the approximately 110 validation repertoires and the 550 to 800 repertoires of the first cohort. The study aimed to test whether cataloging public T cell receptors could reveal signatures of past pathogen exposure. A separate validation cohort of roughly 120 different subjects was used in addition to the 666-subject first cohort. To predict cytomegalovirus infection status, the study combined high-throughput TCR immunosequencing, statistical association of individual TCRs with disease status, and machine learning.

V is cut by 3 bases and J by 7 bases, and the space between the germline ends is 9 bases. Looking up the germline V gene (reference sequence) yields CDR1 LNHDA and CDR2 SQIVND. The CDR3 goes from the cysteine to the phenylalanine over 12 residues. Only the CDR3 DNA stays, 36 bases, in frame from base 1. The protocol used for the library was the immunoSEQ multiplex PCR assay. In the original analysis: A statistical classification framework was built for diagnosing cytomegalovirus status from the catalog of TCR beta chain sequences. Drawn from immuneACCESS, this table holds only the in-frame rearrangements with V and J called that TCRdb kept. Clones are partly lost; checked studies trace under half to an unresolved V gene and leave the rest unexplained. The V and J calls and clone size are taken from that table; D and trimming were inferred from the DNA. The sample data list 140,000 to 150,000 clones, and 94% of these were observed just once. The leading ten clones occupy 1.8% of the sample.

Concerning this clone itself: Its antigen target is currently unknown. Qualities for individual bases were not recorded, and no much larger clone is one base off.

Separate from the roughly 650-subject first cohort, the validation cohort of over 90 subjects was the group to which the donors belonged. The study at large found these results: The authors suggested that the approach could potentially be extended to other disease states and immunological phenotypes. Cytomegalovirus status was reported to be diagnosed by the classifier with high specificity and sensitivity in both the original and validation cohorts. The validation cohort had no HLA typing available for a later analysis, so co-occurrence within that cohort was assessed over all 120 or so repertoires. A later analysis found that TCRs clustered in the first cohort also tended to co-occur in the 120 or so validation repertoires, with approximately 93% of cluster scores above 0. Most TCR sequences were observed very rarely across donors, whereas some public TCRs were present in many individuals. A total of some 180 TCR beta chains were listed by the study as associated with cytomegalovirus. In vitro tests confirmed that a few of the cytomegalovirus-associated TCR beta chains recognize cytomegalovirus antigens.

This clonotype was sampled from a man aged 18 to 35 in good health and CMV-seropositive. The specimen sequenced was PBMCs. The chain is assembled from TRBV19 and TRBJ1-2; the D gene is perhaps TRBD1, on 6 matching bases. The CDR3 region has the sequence CASSIRGPGYTF. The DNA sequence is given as TGTGCCAGTAGTATCAGGGGACCTGGCTACACCTTC.